The clone carrying this TCR beta chain was observed a few times. The target antigen is unknown. This specimen belongs to a study of T cell responses to AZD1222 COVID-19 vaccine. The method was immunoSEQ multiplex PCR; TCRdb's version includes in-frame clones alone and lacks a portion of them. The sample lists roughly 120,000 clones, roughly nine tenths occurring once. Regarding the study as a whole: Regions 160-218 and 743-854 dominated among vaccine-associated CD4 TCRs spanning spike.

Germline loops: CDR1 MGHRA, CDR2 YSYEKL. The V end lost 3 bases, the J end lost 6 bases, and 17 bases lay between the germline ends. The CDR3 sequence is 16 residues long. Sequenced here: peripheral blood, sampled on day 0 of AZD1222 vaccination. The sequence came from an adult in good health. The chain joins TRBV4-1 to TRBJ1-4; D possibly corresponds to TRBD1 (6 bases). In DNA, the CDR3 is TGCGCCAGCAGCCAGGGTAGGGGTTCAGGGGATGAAAAACTGTTTTTT. This gives the protein CASSQGRGSGDEKLFF.